This entry features one T cell receptor beta chain sequence. Its antigen is unknown. Only in-frame clones appear in the TCRdb table, and some are missing; sequencing was by immunoSEQ multiplex PCR. The data contain 13,000 to 15,000 clones, more than 60% of them singletons. The data were obtained in a study of cytotoxic CD8 clonotypes in ibrutinib-treated CLL. Background on the study: Included were approximately ten relapsed/refractory and over 14 treatment-naive patients, of whom roughly 17 were IGHV unmutated. Response material was collected after a median around 12 months of treatment, range 6 to 36.

Study observations and caveats: At the start, clonality exceeded age-matched healthy donors and followed circulating CD8+ T-cell counts.

The CDR3 runs 14 residues. The ends were cut back, 0 bases at V and 6 bases at J, with 13 bases in the middle. Germline values: CDR1 SGHRS, CDR2 YFSETQ. Libraries of TCR beta were made from about 2.2 micrograms of genomic DNA that came from cryopreserved PBMCs. This clonotype originated in a human donor with chronic lymphocytic leukemia. The sequenced sample was PBMCs, obtained before ibrutinib treatment. The chain carries TRBV5-1 and TRBJ2-7, with D possibly matching TRBD2 (6 bases). This CDR3 is CASSLAGGVSEQYF. CDR3 coding DNA: TGCGCCAGCAGCTTGGCCGGCGGGGTGAGCGAGCAGTACTTC. Variable domain in full (rest from reference TRBV5-1 and TRBJ2-7): KAGVTQTPRYLIKTRGQQVTLSCSPISGHRSVSWYQQTPGQGLQFLFEYFSETQRNKGNFPGRFSGRQFSNSRSEMNVSTLELGDSALYLCASSLAGGVSEQYFGPGTRLTVT.